These 28 T cell receptor beta chains were sequenced from one sample in a study of Ad26.COV2.S vaccination and SARS-CoV-2 variants. Regarding treatment: over 15 received Ad26.COV2.S at low or high dose, single or two shots; about 5 received placebo; per-sample allocation not given. Material that was analyzed had been drawn on day 63 after the first vaccine or placebo injection. Using immunoSEQ multiplex PCR, the repertoire was profiled, and TCRdb retains in-frame clones only, with some absent. The sample consists of some 320,000 clones, around 84% of them appearing once. The specimen comprised peripheral blood, sampled in a trial of Ad26.COV2.S vaccine versus placebo. The receptors come from a person aged 18-60 years who received the Ad26.COV2.S COVID-19 vaccine or a placebo.

This clone has just one count. The chain couples TRBV29-1 to TRBJ2-7; D is possibly TRBD1 or TRBD2 (6 bases each). The V end lost 7 bases, the J end lost 4 bases, and 20 bases lay between the germline ends. The CDR3 extends over 14 amino acids. The germline V gene encodes CDR1 SQVTM and CDR2 ANQGSEA. The CDR3 sequence: CSAYGLGGLYEQYF. The CDR3 DNA follows: TGCAGCGCCTACGGTCTTGGGGGGCTATACGAGCAGTACTTC.

The count of this clone is one. V and J are TRBV21-1 and TRBJ1-1. TRBV21-1 is a pseudogene segment. This CDR3 comprises 21 residues. CDR3 in amino acids: CASSKQSGWRGTTGMNTEAFF. The CDR3 region has the DNA TGTGCCAGCAGCAAACAGTCTGGCTGGCGGGGAACTACGGGGATGAACACTGAAGCTTTCTTT.

This chain joins TRBV7-8 and TRBJ2-7, with no clear D. The CDR3 consists of 16 residues. The germline V and J ends were trimmed by 2 bases and 2 bases, with 16 bases remaining between them. The germline CDR1 and CDR2 sequences are SGHVS and FQNEAQ. In DNA, the CDR3 is TGTGCCAGCAGCTTAAATGGCAGGCCGATTGCCTACGAGCAGTACTTC. This gives the protein CASSLNGRPIAYEQYF.

This clone has a handful of counts. This chain uses TRBV5-1 with TRBJ1-1; D is perhaps TRBD1 (6 bases). Germline CDR1 and CDR2: SGHRS and YFSETQ. The CDR3 has 13 residues. Trimming removed 5 bases from V and 3 bases from J, with 11 bases in between. As DNA, the CDR3 is TGCGCCAGCAGGTACAGGGAGGACACTGAAGCTTTCTTT. This gives the protein CASRYREDTEAFF.

The rearrangement links TRBV5-8 to TRBJ1-4, with TRBD1 identical over 7 bases. V dropped 5 bases and J dropped 3; count of bases not matched to a gene: 7. The V gene's germline CDR1 is SGHTS and CDR2 YDEGEE. The CDR3 consists of 15 residues. The CDR3 reads CASSRGQKSNEKLFF. CDR3 in DNA: TGTGCCAGCAGTCGGGGACAGAAATCTAATGAAAAACTGTTTTTT.

The chain combines TRBV2 with TRBJ1-4; D call uncertain. The CDR3 runs 16 residues. Trimming pared 4 bases from V and 0 bases from J, leaving 12 bases between. CDR1 and CDR2 (germline): SNHLY, FYNNEI. CDR3 sequence reads: CASSGPSTPTNEKLFF. For the CDR3, the DNA is TGTGCCAGCAGTGGCCCTTCGACTCCAACTAATGAAAAACTGTTTTTT.

CDR3 sequence (DNA): TGTGCCAGCAGCCTTCTAACAGGTACGGAGCAGTTCTTC. Amino acid sequence: CASSLLTGTEQFF. The chain recombines TRBV14 with TRBJ2-1; tentatively, D is TRBD1 (5 bases). Germline V gene data show CDR1 as SGHDN and CDR2 as FVKESK. Trimming pared 4 bases from V and 10 bases from J, leaving 14 bases between. CDR3 length: 13 residues.

This chain joins TRBV7-6 and TRBJ2-4; no firm D call. Germline V gene data show CDR1 as SGHVS and CDR2 as FNYEAQ. V shed 3 bases and J shed 4 bases, with 19 bases lying between them. The CDR3 contains 17 residues. CDR3 nucleotides: TGTGCCAGCAGCTTTAGGGCCGGTTCATCTTTGAAAAACATTCAGTACTTC. It translates to CASSFRAGSSLKNIQYF. Full variable domain (outside the CDR3, taken from reference TRBV7-6 and TRBJ2-4): GAGVSQSPRYKVTKRGQDVALRCDPISGHVSLYWYRQALGQGPEFLTYFNYEAQQDKSGLPNDRFSAERPEGSISTLTIQRTEQRDSAMYRCASSFRAGSSLKNIQYFGAGTRLSVL.

The CDR3 protein is CASSPDGQPRGEKLFF. CDR3 nucleotide sequence: TGTGCCAGCTCACCGGACGGACAGCCCAGAGGTGAAAAACTGTTTTTT. The V gene is TRBV18, the J gene TRBJ1-4; D may be TRBD1 (6 bases). Trimming took off 3 bases at V and 7 bases at J, with 18 bases between the two ends. The CDR3 has 16 residues. CDR1 and CDR2 from the germline V gene are KGHSH and LQKENI.

The chain joins TRBV19 to TRBJ2-5, with D tentatively TRBD1 or TRBD2 (6 bases each). The CDR3 spans 16 residues. Per germline, CDR1 LNHDA and CDR2 SQIVND (reference sequence). The V gene lost 3 bases and the J gene lost 2 bases, with 16 bases spanning the gap. The CDR3 DNA sequence: TGTGCCAGTAGTATTAGATCGGGGGCCCCACAAGAGACCCAGTACTTC. Translating gives CASSIRSGAPQETQYF.

V usage is TRBV19 and J usage is TRBJ2-6; TRBD2 aligns across 10 bases. The J segment lost 0 bases and the V segment lost 7 bases, leaving 9 bases of the junction unmatched. CDR3 length: 18 amino acids. Germline loops: CDR1 LNHDA, CDR2 SQIVND (reference sequence). CDR3: CASTTKLAGSSGANVLTF. CDR3 bases: TGTGCCAGTACCACTAAACTAGCGGGAAGCTCTGGGGCCAACGTCCTGACTTTC.

The genes are TRBV25-1 and TRBJ1-1, with TRBD1 as a possible D gene (6 bases). Germline CDR1 reads MGHDK; CDR2 reads SYGVNS. The CDR3 is 14 residues long. Between the trimmed V and J ends, which lost 5 bases and 0 bases, there was a span of 10 bases. The CDR3 sequence is CASSKGGLNTEAFF. The CDR3 bases are TGTGCCAGCAGTAAGGGGGGCCTGAACACTGAAGCTTTCTTT.

The count of this clone is one. The chain links TRBV2 to TRBJ1-5; D not resolved. Germline V gene sequence: CDR1 SNHLY, CDR2 FYNNEI. CDR3 size: 14 residues. Deletions cut 7 bases from V and 1 base from J, with 11 bases between. CDR3 coding DNA: TGTGCCAGCAAATCAGGTAGGAGCAATCAGCCCCAGCATTTT. Translating gives CASKSGRSNQPQHF.

The chain joins TRBV5-1 to TRBJ1-4; a possible D gene is TRBD1 (5 bases). The CDR3 length is 17 residues. V lost 4 bases to trimming and J lost 3 bases, with 19 bases between them. Germline loops: CDR1 SGHRS, CDR2 YFSETQ. CDR3 sequence reads: CASSPGPPTWANEKLFF. The CDR3 nucleotides are TGCGCCAGCAGCCCGGGGCCTCCGACCTGGGCTAATGAAAAACTGTTTTTT. Full variable domain (outside the CDR3, taken from reference TRBV5-1 and TRBJ1-4): KAGVTQTPRYLIKTRGQQVTLSCSPISGHRSVSWYQQTPGQGLQFLFEYFSETQRNKGNFPGRFSGRQFSNSRSEMNVSTLELGDSALYLCASSPGPPTWANEKLFFGSGTQLSVL.

The gene calls are TRBV5-1 and TRBJ2-1, with 7 bases matching TRBD2. Germline CDR1 reads SGHRS; CDR2 reads YFSETQ. CDR3 size: 15 residues. The ends lost 6 bases at V and 4 bases at J; junction bases unmatched: 10. In DNA form, the CDR3 reads TGCGCCAGCACCATAGCGGGCGGGTCGTACAATGAGCAGTTCTTC. Translating it yields CASTIAGGSYNEQFF.

Comments on this clone: One end of the junction does not line up with germline, which may come from a read error. The CDR3 spells CAWRAQDNQPQHF. The CDR3 DNA sequence: TGTGCTTGGAGAGCCCAGGACAATCAGCCCCAGCATTTT. This chain joins TRBV30 and TRBJ1-5, with D unresolved. Germline CDR1 reads GTSNPN; CDR2 reads SVGIG (reference sequence). This CDR3 has 13 residues.

This clone was seen only once. The genes are TRBV4-1 and TRBJ1-1; TRBD1 matches at 7 bases. This CDR3 comprises 15 residues. The trim removed 3 bases at V and 4 bases at J, leaving 8 bases unmatched. Per the germline V gene, CDR1 is MGHRA and CDR2 is YSYEKL. The CDR3 reads CASSHPDRDTTEAFF. In nucleotides, the CDR3 is TGCGCCAGCAGCCACCCTGACAGGGACACCACTGAAGCTTTCTTT.

The genes are TRBV19 and TRBJ1-1; a weak D match, TRBD1 (6 bases). Germline V CDR1 and CDR2: LNHDA, SQIVND (reference sequence). The CDR3 loop spans 13 amino acids. With 9 bases removed from V and 7 bases from J, the gap between germline ends came to 18 bases. CDR3 bases: TGTGCCAGCGTAGACAGGTTGGCCATTGAAGCTTTCTTT. Amino acid sequence: CASVDRLAIEAFF.

V and J are TRBV3-1 (or the pseudogene TRBV3-2) and TRBJ2-1; unclear D gene. The germline gives CDR1 LGHDT, CDR2 YNNKEL (reference sequence). The CDR3 consists of 12 residues. Trimming took 1 base from V and 11 from J, leaving 9 bases between them. CDR3 in DNA: TGTGCCAGCAGCCAAGCGCCGCTAAAGCAGTTCTTC. Translation: CASSQAPLKQFF.

This clone was picked up a small number of times. This chain links TRBV30 with TRBJ1-5; tentative D call: TRBD1 (6 bases). Trimming pared 7 bases from V and 5 bases from J, leaving 12 bases between. Germline CDR1 GTSNPN, CDR2 SVGIG (reference sequence). The CDR3 length is 12 residues. CDR3 amino acids: CASGTQDQPQHF. CDR3 sequence (DNA): TGTGCCTCCGGGACACAGGATCAGCCCCAGCATTTT.

The CDR3 region is CASASLRKIQETQYF. The DNA of the CDR3 is TGTGCCAGCGCTTCCCTACGGAAGATCCAAGAGACCCAGTACTTC. The chain is built from TRBV11-2 and TRBJ2-5, with unresolved D. The CDR3 sequence is 15 residues long. Trimming left V 8 bases short and J 1 base short, with 17 bases between. Germline V gives CDR1 SGHAT, CDR2 FQNNGV.

The chain employs TRBV9 and TRBJ1-2, with 10 positions matching TRBD1. Germline assignment: CDR1 SGDLS and CDR2 YYNGEE. There are 16 residues in the CDR3. The junction had 8 bases not matched to a gene; V was cut back by 2 bases and J by 4 bases. The CDR3 loop reads CASSVDPGTGVYGYTF. In DNA form, the CDR3 reads TGTGCCAGCAGCGTTGATCCCGGGACAGGGGTCTATGGCTACACCTTC.

The table lists this clone with a few counts. The chain recombines TRBV6-4 with TRBJ2-7, with D possibly being TRBD1 (5 bases). V gave up 9 bases and J gave up 1 base, with 10 bases separating them. CDR1 MRHNA and CDR2 SNTAGT come from the germline V gene. The CDR3 totals 12 residues. The CDR3 bases are TGTGCCAGACGACAGCTATCCTACGAGCAGTACTTC. Protein product: CARRQLSYEQYF.

The chain couples TRBV5-1 to TRBJ1-1; D is possibly TRBD1 (5 bases). The CDR3 runs to 15 residues. Per the germline V gene, CDR1 is SGHRS and CDR2 is YFSETQ. The V end was cut by 0 bases, the J end by 1 base, with 10 bases between. CDR3 DNA: TGCGCCAGCAGCTTGGCGGCAGGGTGGAACACTGAAGCTTTCTTT. This translates into CASSLAAGWNTEAFF.

This CDR3 is CASSFGTQETQYF. The CDR3 DNA sequence: TGTGCCAGCAGCTTTGGGACCCAAGAGACCCAGTACTTC. The V and J genes are TRBV5-6 and TRBJ2-5; D is possibly TRBD1 or TRBD2 (5 bases each). The V and J ends lost 2 bases and 1 base respectively, with 6 bases between them. Germline values: CDR1 SGHDT, CDR2 YYEEEE. This CDR3 is built from 13 residues.

This chain connects TRBV7-2 to TRBJ1-2; perhaps TRBD1 as D (5 bases). The CDR3 extends over 14 amino acids. With 2 bases removed from V and 2 bases from J, the gap between germline ends came to 9 bases. Germline loops: CDR1 SGHTA, CDR2 FQGNSA. In DNA form, the CDR3 reads TGTGCCAGCAGCTTACAGCAGGGCAACTATGGCTACACCTTC. This sequence encodes CASSLQQGNYGYTF.

The V call is TRBV7-6, the J call TRBJ2-1; 10 positions match TRBD2. Germline CDR1 and CDR2: SGHVS and FNYEAQ. The V gene end was trimmed by 1 base and the J gene end by 9 bases; junction bases not matched to a gene: 6. This CDR3 is built from 15 residues. This CDR3 reads CASSLVLAGAREQFF. Here the CDR3 DNA reads TGTGCCAGCAGCTTAGTTCTAGCGGGGGCGCGTGAGCAGTTCTTC.

This sequence joins TRBV28 and TRBJ1-1, with unresolved D. Per germline, CDR1 MDHEN and CDR2 SYDVKM. This CDR3 region has 13 residues. V lost 6 bases and J 0 bases, leaving 8 bases between the germline ends. CDR3 sequence: CASRVGLNTEAFF. The CDR3 nucleotides are TGTGCCAGCAGGGTCGGCTTGAACACTGAAGCTTTCTTT.